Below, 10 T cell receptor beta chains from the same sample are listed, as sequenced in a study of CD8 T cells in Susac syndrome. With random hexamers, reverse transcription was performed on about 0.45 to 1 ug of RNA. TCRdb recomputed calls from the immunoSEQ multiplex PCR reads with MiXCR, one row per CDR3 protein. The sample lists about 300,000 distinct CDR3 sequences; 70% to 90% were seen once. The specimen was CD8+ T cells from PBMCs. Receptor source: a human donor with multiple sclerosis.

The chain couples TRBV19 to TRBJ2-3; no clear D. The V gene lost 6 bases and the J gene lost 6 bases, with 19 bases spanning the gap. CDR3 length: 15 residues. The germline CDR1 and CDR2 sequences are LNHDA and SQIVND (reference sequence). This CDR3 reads CASRRWTATTDTQYF. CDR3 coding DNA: TGTGCCAGTAGGAGGTGGACGGCGACAACGGATACGCAGTATTTT.

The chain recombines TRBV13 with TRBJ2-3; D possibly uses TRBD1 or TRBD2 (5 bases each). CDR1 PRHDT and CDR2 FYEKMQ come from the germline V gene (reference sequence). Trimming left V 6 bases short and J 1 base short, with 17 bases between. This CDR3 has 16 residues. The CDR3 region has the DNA TGTGCCAGCAGAGACCTCGGGACCTCCGGCACAGATACGCAGTATTTT. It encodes CASRDLGTSGTDTQYF.

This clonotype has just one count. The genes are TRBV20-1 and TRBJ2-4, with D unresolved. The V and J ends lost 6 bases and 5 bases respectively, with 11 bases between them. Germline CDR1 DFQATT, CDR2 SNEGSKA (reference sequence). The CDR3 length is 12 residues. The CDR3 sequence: CSAPRTENIQYF. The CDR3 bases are TGCAGTGCACCTCGGACGGAAAACATTCAGTACTTC.

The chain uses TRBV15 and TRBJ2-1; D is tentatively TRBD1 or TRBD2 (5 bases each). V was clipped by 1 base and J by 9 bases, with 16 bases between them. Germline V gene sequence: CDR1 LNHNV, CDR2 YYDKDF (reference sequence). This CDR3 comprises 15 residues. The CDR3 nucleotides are TGTGCCACCAGCAGAGTTGTGAGGGGCCCCGGTGAGCAGTTCTTC. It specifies CATSRVVRGPGEQFF. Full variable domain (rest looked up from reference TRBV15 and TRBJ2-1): DAMVIQNPRYQVTQFGKPVTLSCSQTLNHNVMYWYQQKSSQAPKLLFHYYDKDFNNEADTPDNFQSRRPNTSFCFLDIRSPGLGDTAMYLCATSRVVRGPGEQFFGPGTRLTVL.

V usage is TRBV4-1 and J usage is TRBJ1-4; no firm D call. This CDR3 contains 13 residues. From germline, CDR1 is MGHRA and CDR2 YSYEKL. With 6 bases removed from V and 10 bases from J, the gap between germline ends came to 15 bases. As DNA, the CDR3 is TGCGCCAGCAGTGAGCTGCCGGTTGGAAAACTGTTTTTT. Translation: CASSELPVGKLFF.

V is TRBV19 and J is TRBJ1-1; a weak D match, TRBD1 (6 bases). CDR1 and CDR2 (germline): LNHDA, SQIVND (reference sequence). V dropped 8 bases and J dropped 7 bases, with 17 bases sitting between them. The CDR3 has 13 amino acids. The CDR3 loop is CASSEGGTLEAFF. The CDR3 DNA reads TGTGCCAGTTCGGAGGGGGGGACACTTGAAGCTTTCTTT.

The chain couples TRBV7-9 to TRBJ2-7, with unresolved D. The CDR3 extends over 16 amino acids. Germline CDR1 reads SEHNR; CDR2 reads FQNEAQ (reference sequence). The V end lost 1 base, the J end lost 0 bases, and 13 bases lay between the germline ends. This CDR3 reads CASSLGVTLSSYEQYF. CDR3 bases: TGTGCCAGCAGCTTAGGGGTGACTTTAAGCTCCTACGAGCAGTACTTC.

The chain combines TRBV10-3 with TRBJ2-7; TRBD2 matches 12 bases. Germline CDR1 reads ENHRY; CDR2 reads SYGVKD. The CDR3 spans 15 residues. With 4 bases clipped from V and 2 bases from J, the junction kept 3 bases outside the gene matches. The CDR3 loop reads CAISARTSGTYEQYF. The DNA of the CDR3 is TGTGCCATCAGTGCTAGGACTAGCGGGACCTACGAGCAGTACTTC.

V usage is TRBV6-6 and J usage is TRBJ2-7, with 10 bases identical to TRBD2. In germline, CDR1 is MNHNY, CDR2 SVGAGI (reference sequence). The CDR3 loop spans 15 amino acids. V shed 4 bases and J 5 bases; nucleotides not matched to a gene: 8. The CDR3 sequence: CASSFIAGGIDEQYF. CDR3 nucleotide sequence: TGTGCCAGCAGTTTTATAGCGGGAGGAATCGACGAGCAGTACTTC.

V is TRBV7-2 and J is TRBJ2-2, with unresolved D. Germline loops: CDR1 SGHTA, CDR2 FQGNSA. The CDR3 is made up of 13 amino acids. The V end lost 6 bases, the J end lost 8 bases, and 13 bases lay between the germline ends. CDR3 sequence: CASSRTRSGELFF. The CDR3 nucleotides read TGTGCCAGCAGTAGGACGCGCTCGGGGGAGCTGTTTTTT.